Following are 3 T cell receptor beta chains from one sample sequenced in a study of early T cells in non-severe SARS-CoV-2 infection. MiXCR, run by TCRdb on the 5' RACE reads, gives a single entry per CDR3 protein. The table shows tens of thousands of distinct CDR3 sequences, with around an eighth occurring only once. The sample taken for sequencing was whole blood. The receptors originated from an adult who was a healthcare worker with PCR-confirmed SARS-CoV-2 infection or an uninfected control (not recorded which).

This clonotype showed up many times. The rearrangement uses TRBV7-2 and TRBJ2-3; 10 nucleotides align to TRBD2. This CDR3 spans 17 amino acids. Germline assignment: CDR1 SGHTA and CDR2 FQGNSA. V gave up 5 bases and J gave up 6 bases; unmatched junction bases: 14. CDR3 protein: CASSPPWVAGGRDTQYF. The DNA for the CDR3 is TGTGCCAGCAGCCCCCCTTGGGTAGCGGGAGGTCGCGATACGCAGTATTTT.

This clonotype came up a few times. This rearrangement joins TRBV29-1 to TRBJ2-5, with D maybe TRBD2 (5 bases). The length of the CDR3 is 12 residues. Germline V gene data show CDR1 as SQVTM and CDR2 as ANQGSEA. V was shortened by 3 bases and J by 2 bases, with 7 bases between the two germline ends. The DNA for the CDR3 is TGCAGCGTTGAGAGGGCGCAAGAGACCCAGTACTTC. The encoded protein is CSVERAQETQYF.

This clonotype was seen repeatedly, ten times or more. This sequence joins TRBV25-1 and TRBJ2-1; TRBD1 or TRBD2 may be the D gene (5 bases each). Trimming cost V 1 base and J 0 bases, with 10 bases left between them. Germline V gene data show CDR1 as MGHDK and CDR2 as SYGVNS. The CDR3 loop spans 16 amino acids. In DNA, the CDR3 is TGTGCCAGCAGTGAATCGGGGCGGAGCTCCTACAATGAGCAGTTCTTC. Its translation: CASSESGRSSYNEQFF.